This T cell receptor (beta chain) was sequenced in a study of multiple sclerosis patients with progressive multifocal leukoencephalopathy. Germline V gene lookup returns CDR1 SGDLS and CDR2 YYNGEE. This CDR3 is built from 16 residues. J gave up 7 bases and V 4 bases, and 10 bases lay outside the gene matches. Time point of the sample: 5 to 6 months of natalizumab therapy. The protocol was immunoSEQ multiplex PCR, while the TCRdb copy is restricted to in-frame clones and leaves out a portion. The sample includes tens of thousands of clones, approximately 89% seen only once; the top ten take about 1.6%. A note on this clone: This same CDR3 is encoded by further DNA sequences in the sample.

The gene calls are TRBV9 and TRBJ1-4; 10 bases align to TRBD1. The sequence was collected from a human donor with multiple sclerosis. The specimen comprised PBMCs, sampled from a patient treated with natalizumab. The CDR3 region has the DNA TGTGCCAGCAGCTCGACCCCCGGGACAGGGGCTGAAAAACTGTTTTTT. This translates into CASSSTPGTGAEKLFF.